A selection of T cell receptor beta chains follows, all from one sample in a study of OX40 agonist ivuxolimab in advanced cancers. TCRdb's table, derived via immunoSEQ multiplex PCR, lists solely in-frame clones and lacks some. The table includes more than 70,000 clones, roughly 87% detected once. The source material was CD4+ or CD8+ T cells sorted from blood, sampled in a trial of the OX40 agonist ivuxolimab. All receptors come from an adult with an advanced solid tumor such as melanoma, head and neck, liver or kidney cancer. The CDR3 runs from the conserved cysteine through the conserved F or W. D genes are given only for firm matches. Rows may omit the clone size; those that give it use once, few, many or a size class.

size: NA; V: TRBV4-1; D: NA; J: TRBJ1-2; CDR3: CASRRGGEGYGYTF; DNA: TGCGCCAGCCGCAGAGGGGGGGAGGGCTATGGCTACACCTTC
size: NA; V: TRBV28; D: NA; J: TRBJ2-7; CDR3: CASSFRLSYEQYF; DNA: TGTGCCAGCAGTTTTCGGCTGAGCTACGAGCAGTACTTC
size: once; V: TRBV7-9; D: TRBD2; J: TRBJ2-2; CDR3: CASTGLAGAYNTGELFF; DNA: TGTGCCAGCACCGGACTAGCGGGGGCCTATAACACCGGGGAGCTGTTTTTT
size: NA; V: TRBV7-9; D: NA; J: TRBJ1-6; CDR3: CASSFSFSGNSPLHF; DNA: TGTGCCAGCAGCTTTTCTTTTTCGGGAAATTCACCCCTCCACTTT
size: NA; V: TRBV5-5; D: NA; J: TRBJ2-5; CDR3: CASSPAGSHWETQYF; DNA: TGTGCCAGCAGCCCAGCCGGGAGCCACTGGGAGACCCAGTACTTC
size: NA; V: TRBV28; D: NA; J: TRBJ2-7; CDR3: CASGGPGAPYEQYF; DNA: TGTGCCAGCGGGGGCCCCGGAGCCCCATACGAGCAGTACTTC
size: few; V: TRBV27; D: TRBD1; J: TRBJ2-1; CDR3: CASSPLTGVTYNEQFF; DNA: TGTGCCAGCAGCCCCCTCACAGGGGTCACCTACAATGAGCAGTTCTTC
size: NA; V: TRBV6-5; D: TRBD2; J: TRBJ2-3; CDR3: CASRREFSTDTQYF; DNA: TGTGCCAGCCGGCGGGAGTTCAGCACAGATACGCAGTATTTT
size: once; V: TRBV2; D: TRBD2; J: TRBJ2-4; CDR3: CASSAGVSNIQYF; DNA: TGTGCCAGCAGCGCGGGAGTATCAAACATTCAGTACTTC
size: NA; V: TRBV2; D: NA; J: TRBJ2-2; CDR3: CASSEALRPGELFF; DNA: TGTGCCAGCAGTGAAGCGCTCAGGCCCGGGGAGCTGTTTTTT
size: once; V: TRBV5-1; D: TRBD2; J: TRBJ2-1; CDR3: CASSLSALAGGRVDEQFF; DNA: TGCGCCAGCAGCTTGTCGGCTCTAGCGGGGGGGCGAGTCGATGAGCAGTTCTTC
size: NA; V: TRBV10-3; D: NA; J: TRBJ2-5; CDR3: CAISASPGEETQYF; DNA: TGTGCCATCAGTGCCTCTCCGGGGGAGGAGACCCAGTACTTC
size: NA; V: TRBV28; D: NA; J: TRBJ1-3; CDR3: CASDGQSSGNTIYF; DNA: TGTGCCAGTGACGGACAGAGCTCTGGAAACACCATATATTTT
size: NA; V: TRBV5-8; D: NA; J: TRBJ1-3; CDR3: CASSLVWGSGNTIYF; DNA: TGTGCCAGCAGCTTGGTTTGGGGATCTGGAAACACCATATATTTT
size: NA; V: TRBV21-1; D: NA; J: TRBJ2-5; CDR3: CASSKGTSGGLVETQYF; DNA: TGTGCCAGCAGCAAAGGAACTAGCGGGGGTTTGGTGGAGACCCAGTACTTC
size: NA; V: TRBV28; D: TRBD2; J: TRBJ2-5; CDR3: CASSSLGGGGETQYF; DNA: TGTGCCAGCAGTTCCCTTGGTGGGGGGGGAGAGACCCAGTACTTC
size: NA; V: TRBV28; D: TRBD2; J: TRBJ2-3; CDR3: CASSPQTSGITDTQYF; DNA: TGTGCCAGCAGTCCTCAGACTAGCGGGATCACAGATACGCAGTATTTT
size: NA; V: TRBV2; D: NA; J: TRBJ2-7; CDR3: CASRKDGALSYEQYF; DNA: TGTGCCAGCAGGAAAGACGGGGCCCTCTCCTACGAGCAGTACTTC
size: NA; V: TRBV1; D: NA; J: TRBJ1-5; CDR3: CTSSQESLLYSPTMGPSNQPQHF; DNA: TGCACCAGCAGCCAAGAATCCCTCCTTTATAGCCCTACAATGGGGCCTAGCAATCAGCCCCAGCATTTT
size: NA; V: TRBV7-7; D: NA; J: TRBJ1-4; CDR3: CASSWGTGEKLFF; DNA: TGTGCTAGCAGCTGGGGGACCGGAGAAAAACTGTTTTTT
size: NA; V: TRBV10-1; D: NA; J: TRBJ2-7; CDR3: CASSVVYEQYF; DNA: TGCGCCAGCAGTGTTGTTTACGAGCAGTACTTC
size: NA; V: TRBV5-4; D: NA; J: TRBJ2-1; CDR3: CASSQRMSSYNEQFF; DNA: TGTGCCAGCAGCCAGCGAATGAGCTCCTACAATGAGCAGTTCTTC
size: NA; V: TRBV28; D: NA; J: TRBJ1-5; CDR3: CASNEGVSWSNQPQHF; DNA: TGTGCCAGCAACGAAGGGGTATCCTGGAGCAATCAGCCCCAGCATTTT
size: NA; V: TRBV2; D: NA; J: TRBJ1-6; CDR3: CASSPIRDSSYNSPLHF; DNA: TGTGCCAGCAGTCCTATCAGGGATTCCTCCTATAATTCACCCCTCCACTTT
size: NA; V: TRBV28; D: TRBD2; J: TRBJ2-1; CDR3: CASSLRASGSRGEQFF; DNA: TGTGCCAGCAGTTTAAGGGCTAGCGGGAGTCGAGGTGAGCAGTTCTTC
size: NA; V: TRBV5-1; D: NA; J: TRBJ2-1; CDR3: CASSLEASSYNEQFF; DNA: TGCGCCAGCAGCTTGGAGGCCAGCTCCTACAATGAGCAGTTCTTC